These 14 T cell receptor beta chains originate from one sample sequenced in a study of blood T cells in healthy people across ages. Using a J-beta primer mix together with a sample-barcoded 5' primer, a second PCR was run for about 6 to 11 cycles. TCRdb independently ran MiXCR on the 5' RACE reads; one entry per CDR3 protein. The table lists 800,000 to 950,000 distinct CDR3 sequences, about 44% of them singletons. The sequencing sample was made of blood. The source of these receptors is a man younger than 45 in good health.

As concerns this clonotype: This may be a read error, as it is one base from a much larger clone. The chain uses TRBV11-2 and TRBJ2-3; TRBD2 agrees at 9 bases. The length of the CDR3 is 17 residues. Germline V gene data show CDR1 as SGHAT and CDR2 as FQNNGV. The CDR3 reads CAGSLVRLAVQADTQYF. The CDR3 DNA follows: TGTGCCGGCAGCTTAGTCCGACTAGCGGTACAGGCAGATACGCAGTATTTT.

This chain links TRBV7-8 with TRBJ2-3, with TRBD2 identical over 13 bases. The CDR3 is 20 amino acids. Germline V gene data show CDR1 as SGHVS and CDR2 as FQNEAQ. V shed 5 bases, J shed 0 bases, and the junction held 14 bases outside the gene matches. CDR3 sequence (DNA): TGTGCCAGCAGCCCCCGGACTAGCGGGGGCCTATCTCGTAGCACAGATACGCAGTATTTT. This gives the protein CASSPRTSGGLSRSTDTQYF.

This clonotype was detected a few times. This chain connects TRBV27 to TRBJ2-1, with 13 bases that match TRBD2. The trim removed 4 bases at V and 9 bases at J, leaving 9 bases unmatched. The CDR3 extends over 16 amino acids. Germline V gives CDR1 MNHEY, CDR2 SMNVEV (reference sequence). CDR3 amino acids: CASSSPLAGGPGEQFF. In DNA form, the CDR3 reads TGTGCCAGCAGTTCCCCACTAGCGGGGGGGCCTGGTGAGCAGTTCTTC.

In this sample, this clonotype turned up a few times. This chain connects TRBV9 to TRBJ2-7; TRBD1 matches at 7 bases. J was trimmed by 6 bases and V by 0 bases; bases with no gene match: 12. The CDR3 consists of 16 residues. Germline values: CDR1 SGDLS, CDR2 YYNGEE. CDR3 sequence: CASSVVSTGSMGEQYF. DNA of the CDR3: TGTGCCAGCAGCGTAGTTTCGACAGGGTCAATGGGCGAGCAGTACTTC.

The chain has TRBV7-2 and TRBJ1-6, with D unclear. The V end was cut by 4 bases, the J end by 8 bases, with 21 bases between. The length of the CDR3 is 17 residues. The germline gives CDR1 SGHTA, CDR2 FQGNSA. This CDR3 is CASSSHAAGIIHSPLHF. The CDR3 nucleotides read TGTGCCAGCAGCTCCCATGCGGCAGGCATCATCCATTCACCCCTCCACTTT. Full variable domain (outside the CDR3, taken from reference TRBV7-2 and TRBJ1-6): GAGVSQSPSNKVTEKGKDVELRCDPISGHTALYWYRQSLGQGLEFLIYFQGNSAPDKSGLPSDRFSAERTGGSVSTLTIQRTQQEDSAVYLCASSSHAAGIIHSPLHFGNGTRLTVT.

The J gene is TRBJ2-6, the V gene TRBV20-1; TRBD1 agrees at 8 bases. CDR3 length equals 18 residues. The V gene end was trimmed by 0 bases and the J gene end by 4 bases; junction bases not matched to a gene: 11. Germline V CDR1 and CDR2: DFQATT, SNEGSKA (reference sequence). The CDR3 loop is CSARDYSGQADGANVLTF. CDR3 in DNA: TGCAGTGCTAGAGATTATTCGGGACAGGCTGACGGGGCCAACGTCCTGACTTTC.

CDR3: CASSWGSQNTEAFF. CDR3 nucleotide sequence: TGTGCCAGCTCATGGGGCAGTCAGAACACTGAAGCTTTCTTT. V gene TRBV12-3 or TRBV12-4 combines with J gene TRBJ1-1, with a possible D match to TRBD1 (5 bases). V was pared by 8 bases and J by 1 base, with 14 bases between. The CDR3 is 14 residues long.

There are a few counts of this clonotype. The chain carries TRBV10-3 and TRBJ1-2; 8 bases are a match to TRBD1. CDR3 length: 16 amino acids. Trimming took 0 bases from V and 6 from J; bases not matched to a gene: 9. The germline CDR1 and CDR2 sequences are ENHRY and SYGVKD. The CDR3 protein is CAISESIGQGGNGYTF. As DNA, the CDR3 is TGTGCCATCAGTGAGTCCATCGGACAGGGAGGAAATGGCTACACCTTC.

V and J are TRBV28 and TRBJ1-5, with 7 bases lining up with TRBD1. CDR3 length: 16 amino acids. The germline CDR1 and CDR2 sequences are MDHEN and SYDVKM. The V segment lost 5 bases and the J segment 2 bases; nucleotides outside the gene matches: 9. The CDR3 DNA sequence: TGTGCCAGCAGTCGGGGACAGCGCGTTGGCAATCAGCCCCAGCATTTT. Translation: CASSRGQRVGNQPQHF.

This clonotype was picked up many times. The rearrangement joins TRBV20-1 to TRBJ2-7; the match to TRBD1 covers 7 bases. The germline V gene encodes CDR1 DFQATT and CDR2 SNEGSKA (reference sequence). V lost 5 bases, J lost 4 bases, and 11 bases stayed unmatched. This CDR3 has 14 residues. CDR3 in DNA: TGCAGTGCTGCCGGTCCGGGGACAGCTTACGAGCAGTACTTC. Residues: CSAAGPGTAYEQYF.

This clonotype was detected only a few times. V is TRBV6-2 or TRBV6-3 and J is TRBJ1-6; TRBD1 aligns across 7 bases. V shed 7 bases, J shed 7 bases, and the junction held 7 bases outside the gene matches. This CDR3 contains 14 residues. Germline V gene lookup returns CDR1 MNHEY and CDR2 SVGEGT. The CDR3 is CASTTTGWNSPLHF. The CDR3, as DNA: TGTGCCAGCACCACGACAGGGTGGAATTCACCCCTCCACTTT.

This clonotype was found a few times. The rearrangement joins TRBV4-3 to TRBJ2-7; possibly TRBD1 or TRBD2 for D (5 bases each). Germline V CDR1 and CDR2: LGHNA, YSLEER. Trimming pared 0 bases from V and 9 bases from J, leaving 12 bases between. There are 13 residues in the CDR3. The DNA for the CDR3 is TGCGCCAGCAGCCAAGATAGAGGGGTCGGGCAGTACTTC. This sequence encodes CASSQDRGVGQYF.

This clonotype was counted a few times. The CDR3 DNA reads TGTGCCAGCAGTTATGGCGATAGCGGGGGTACACTTACCTGCGAGCAGTACTTC. Its protein product is CASSYGDSGGTLTCEQYF. The V call is TRBV6-7, the J call TRBJ2-7; 9 bases fit TRBD2. TRBV6-7 is marked as an open reading frame, function uncertain. The CDR3 loop spans 18 amino acids. With V trimmed by 3 bases and J by 6 bases, 18 bases remained unmatched.

This clonotype was seen more than once but under ten times. The chain combines TRBV29-1 with TRBJ1-3, with D possibly matching TRBD1 (6 bases). This CDR3 region has 14 residues. CDR1 is SQVTM and CDR2 is ANQGSEA in the germline V gene. Trimming stripped 4 bases from V and 1 base from J, with 11 bases between. The CDR3 region has the DNA TGCAGCGTTGGCAGCAGGGGTTCTGGAAACACCATATATTTT. It translates to CSVGSRGSGNTIYF.